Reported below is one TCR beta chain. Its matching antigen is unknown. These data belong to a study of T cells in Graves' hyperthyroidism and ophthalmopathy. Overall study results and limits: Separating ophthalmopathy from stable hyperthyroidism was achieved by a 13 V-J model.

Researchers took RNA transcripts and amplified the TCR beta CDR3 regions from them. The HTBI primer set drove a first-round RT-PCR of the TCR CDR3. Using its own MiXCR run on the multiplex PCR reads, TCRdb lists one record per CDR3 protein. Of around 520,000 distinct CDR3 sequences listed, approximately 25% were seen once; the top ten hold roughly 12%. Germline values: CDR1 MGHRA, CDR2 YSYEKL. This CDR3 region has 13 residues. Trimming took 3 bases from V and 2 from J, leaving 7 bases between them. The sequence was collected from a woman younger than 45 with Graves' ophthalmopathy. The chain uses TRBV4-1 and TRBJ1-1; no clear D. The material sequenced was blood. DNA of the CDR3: TGCGCCAGCAGCCAGTTCAGAAACACTGAAGCTTTCTTT. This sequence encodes CASSQFRNTEAFF.